This T cell receptor (beta chain) came from a study of cytomegalovirus exposure and HLA in healthy donors. CDR1 SGHRS and CDR2 YFSETQ come from the germline V gene. The CDR3 is made up of 15 amino acids. The V and J ends lost 4 bases and 5 bases, in that order; junction bases with no gene match: 9. The PCR was carried out with 60 Vbeta primers and 13 Jbeta primers. The assay was immunoSEQ multiplex PCR, and TCRdb's table has in-frame clones only and misses some. The repertoire shows about 100,000 clones; the top ten hold 0.55% to 0.65%. Material for sequencing was PBMCs. This receptor was identified in a man between 50 and 59 years old in good health and CMV-seronegative. The gene calls are TRBV5-1 and TRBJ2-5; 9 bases match TRBD1. This CDR3 is CASSTEQGAEETQYF. The CDR3 nucleotides are TGCGCCAGCAGCACAGAACAGGGGGCAGAGGAGACCCAGTACTTC. Variable domain in full (rest from reference TRBV5-1 and TRBJ2-5): KAGVTQTPRYLIKTRGQQVTLSCSPISGHRSVSWYQQTPGQGLQFLFEYFSETQRNKGNFPGRFSGRQFSNSRSEMNVSTLELGDSALYLCASSTEQGAEETQYFGPGTRLLVL.